Shown below are 5 T cell receptor beta chains from a single sample sequenced in a study of T cells expressing NK-cell markers (dated by TCRdb to 2018 to 2020). Preparation of the library involved 5' RACE. Sequencing took place on an Illumina HiSeq 2000. Once TCRdb had reprocessed the reads, it stored one entry per CDR3 protein sequence and supplied no DNA. The sample's records list hundreds of thousands of distinct CDR3 sequences. Together, the top ten hold about 3.6% of the sample. Sequenced sample: blood T cells: a sorted CD56 or NKG2C T cell subset, CD4+ or CD8+ T cells, or bulk PBMC T cells (not recorded which). The receptors were gathered from a man younger than 35 in good health. Donor details come from another sample of the same person, matched by shared clones.

This sequence joins TRBV6-1 and TRBJ1-5; TCRdb proposes TRBD1, but this gene call is untestable without DNA. Germline-derived CDR1 and CDR2 are MNHNS and SASEGT. The CDR3 spans 17 residues. The CDR3 spells CASNAGDTVHGNQPQHF.

The chain couples TRBV27 to TRBJ1-5; TCRdb proposes TRBD1, but this gene call is untestable without DNA. This CDR3 comprises 16 residues. The germline V gene has CDR1 MNHEY and CDR2 SMNVEV (reference sequence). CDR3 sequence: CASRSAGQGGNQPQHF.

V and J are TRBV20-1 and TRBJ2-1; TCRdb returns TRBD1, unconfirmable since there is no DNA. Germline V CDR1 and CDR2: DFQATT, SNEGSKA (reference sequence). The CDR3 is 19 residues long. The CDR3 here is CSARGGGGQPQVRGNEQFF.

The J gene is TRBJ1-2, the V gene TRBV12-3 or TRBV12-4. The CDR3 spans 14 residues. The CDR3 here is CASRPLGSHYGYTF.

V usage is TRBV5-1 and J usage is TRBJ2-5; TCRdb's D call of TRBD2 is untestable without DNA. Germline-derived CDR1 and CDR2 are SGHRS and YFSETQ. There are 15 residues in the CDR3. The CDR3 sequence: CASSFLDPSGETQYF. The full variable domain, in which reference TRBV5-1 and TRBJ2-5 provide the parts outside the CDR3, is KAGVTQTPRYLIKTRGQQVTLSCSPISGHRSVSWYQQTPGQGLQFLFEYFSETQRNKGNFPGRFSGRQFSNSRSEMNVSTLELGDSALYLCASSFLDPSGETQYFGPGTRLLVL.